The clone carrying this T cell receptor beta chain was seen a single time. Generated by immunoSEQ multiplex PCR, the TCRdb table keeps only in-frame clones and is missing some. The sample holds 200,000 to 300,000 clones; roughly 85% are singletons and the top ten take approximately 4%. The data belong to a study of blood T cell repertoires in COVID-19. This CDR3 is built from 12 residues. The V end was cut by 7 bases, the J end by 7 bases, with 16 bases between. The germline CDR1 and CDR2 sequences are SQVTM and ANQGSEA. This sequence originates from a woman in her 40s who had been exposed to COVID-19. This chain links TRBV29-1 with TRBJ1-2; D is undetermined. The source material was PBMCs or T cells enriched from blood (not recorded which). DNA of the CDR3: TGCAGCGATAGAACTCCCCCGGGTGGCTACACCTTC. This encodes CSDRTPPGGYTF.